A selection of T cell receptor beta chains follows, all from one sample in a study of cytomegalovirus exposure and HLA in healthy donors. The repertoire was sequenced with immunoSEQ multiplex PCR; TCRdb's copy has only in-frame clones and lacks some. The sample carries about 300,000 clones, about nine tenths recorded once. Sequences were obtained from PBMCs. The source is a man in his forties in good health and CMV-seropositive. Each CDR3 is given with its conserved first and last residue. D genes are given only for firm matches. The listing skips clone size in some rows; elsewhere it reads once, few, many or a size class.

NA | TRBJ2-7 | once | TRBV19 | CASSIAGRAYEQYF | TGTGCCAGTAGTATTGCGGGAAGGGCCTACGAGCAGTACTTC
TRBD1 | TRBJ2-7 | NA | TRBV19 | CASRRSGTGYEQYF | TGTGCCAGTCGCCGCTCCGGGACAGGCTACGAGCAGTACTTC
NA | TRBJ2-5 | NA | TRBV2 | CASRKGLPQETQYF | TGTGCCAGCAGGAAGGGGTTACCCCAAGAGACCCAGTACTTC
NA | TRBJ2-3 | NA | TRBV28 | CASSLSAADTQYF | TGTGCCAGCAGTTTATCGGCGGCAGATACGCAGTATTTT
NA | TRBJ2-7 | NA | TRBV2 | CASSDRNYEQYF | TGTGCCAGCAGCGACAGAAACTACGAGCAGTACTTC
TRBD2 | TRBJ2-7 | NA | TRBV11-3 | CASSLRVAGVLEQYF | TGTGCCAGCAGCTTAAGGGTAGCGGGAGTTCTCGAGCAGTACTTC
TRBD1 | TRBJ1-1 | NA | TRBV13 | CASTAGQGTEAFF | TGTGCCAGCACCGCGGGACAGGGCACTGAAGCTTTCTTT
NA | TRBJ1-2 | NA | TRBV6-6 | CASSYYDSNYGYTF | TGTGCCAGCAGTTACTATGACTCAAACTATGGCTACACCTTC
TRBD1 | TRBJ1-5 | once | TRBV28 | CASRWDRGPSNQPQHF | TGTGCCAGCAGGTGGGACAGGGGGCCGTCCAATCAGCCCCAGCATTTT
NA | TRBJ2-7 | NA | TRBV7-8 | CASSLGASYEQYF | TGTGCCAGCAGCTTGGGAGCGTCCTACGAGCAGTACTTC
TRBD1 | TRBJ1-2 | NA | TRBV5-4 | CASSLRQGNDYGYTF | TGTGCCAGCAGCTTAAGACAGGGGAATGACTATGGCTACACCTTC
NA | TRBJ1-2 | NA | TRBV5-1 | CASSPGSVSYGYTF | TGCGCCAGCAGCCCGGGGTCCGTATCCTATGGCTACACCTTC
TRBD1 | TRBJ2-3 | NA | TRBV29-1 | CSVEGTGRADTQYF | TGCAGCGTTGAAGGGACAGGGCGGGCAGATACGCAGTATTTT
TRBD2 | TRBJ2-7 | NA | TRBV27 | CASSSSGTSVSYEQYF | TGTGCCAGCAGTTCCTCCGGGACTAGCGTCTCCTACGAGCAGTACTTC
NA | TRBJ2-5 | NA | TRBV28 | CASSLVGEATQYF | TGTGCCAGCAGTTTAGTAGGGGAGGCGACCCAGTACTTC
TRBD2 | TRBJ2-2 | NA | TRBV19 | CASSPTSGYMNTGELFF | TGTGCCAGTAGTCCGACTAGCGGGTATATGAACACCGGGGAGCTGTTTTTT
TRBD1 | TRBJ2-3 | NA | TRBV15 | CATSIYRGPTDTQYF | TGTGCCACCAGCATCTACAGGGGCCCCACAGATACGCAGTATTTT
NA | TRBJ2-1 | NA | TRBV4-3 | CASSQDRALAGDNEQFF | TGCGCCAGCAGCCAAGACCGGGCGCTAGCCGGGGACAATGAGCAGTTCTTC
NA | TRBJ2-2 | NA | TRBV4-1 | CASSHIGQITGELFF | TGCGCCAGCAGCCATATCGGACAGATCACCGGGGAGCTGTTTTTT
NA | TRBJ2-7 | NA | TRBV6-1 | CASRRQSAYEQYF | TGTGCCAGCAGGAGACAGAGTGCCTACGAGCAGTACTTC
TRBD2 | TRBJ2-3 | NA | TRBV27 | CASSLYPASGKDTQYF | TGTGCCAGCAGTCTCTACCCGGCTAGCGGGAAAGATACGCAGTATTTT
TRBD1 | TRBJ2-7 | NA | TRBV19 | CASRRQGAPYEQYF | TGTGCCAGTAGGAGACAGGGGGCCCCCTACGAGCAGTACTTC
NA | TRBJ2-7 | few | TRBV19 | CASSASIQGYEQYF | TGTGCCAGTAGCGCATCTATACAGGGATACGAGCAGTACTTC
TRBD2 | TRBJ2-3 | NA | TRBV7-3 | CASSLNGVGGDTQYF | TGTGCCAGCAGCTTAAATGGCGTCGGGGGGGATACGCAGTATTTT
NA | TRBJ2-2 | NA | TRBV28 | CASSFRGRGTGELFF | TGTGCCAGCAGTTTTAGGGGGCGGGGCACCGGGGAGCTGTTTTTT
NA | TRBJ1-5 | NA | TRBV7-8 | CASRASGQRPQHF | TGTGCCAGCAGGGCCTCGGGACAACGACCCCAGCATTTT
TRBD2 | TRBJ2-7 | NA | TRBV6-5 | CASSWSGSRAYEQYF | TGTGCCAGCAGTTGGAGCGGGAGCCGGGCCTACGAGCAGTACTTC
TRBD2 | TRBJ2-7 | NA | TRBV18 | CASSWGGKSYEQYF | TGTGCCAGCTCGTGGGGGGGGAAATCCTACGAGCAGTACTTC
NA | TRBJ1-2 | NA | TRBV6-5 | CASSYGPGGYTF | TGTGCCAGCAGTTACGGGCCTGGTGGCTACACCTTC
NA | TRBJ1-4 | NA | TRBV4-2 | CASSHISLGERDEKLFF | TGTGCCAGCAGCCACATCTCTTTAGGCGAACGGGATGAAAAACTGTTTTTT
TRBD1 | TRBJ2-3 | NA | TRBV25-1 | CASSVSGTGGWYYF | TGTGCCAGCAGTGTGTCCGGGACAGGGGGCTGGTACTATTTT
NA | TRBJ2-3 | once | TRBV6-1 | CASSETTQDTQYF | TGTGCCAGCAGTGAAACTACCCAAGATACGCAGTATTTT
TRBD2 | TRBJ2-7 | NA | TRBV2 | CASSGPGLAAQTNYEQYF | TGTGCCAGCAGTGGCCCGGGACTAGCGGCCCAAACCAACTACGAGCAGTACTTC
NA | TRBJ2-2 | NA | TRBV6-1 | CASSEMRVFGELFF | TGTGCCAGCAGTGAGATGCGGGTATTCGGGGAGCTGTTTTTT
NA | TRBJ2-7 | NA | TRBV11-2 | CASSLELGLGSLYF | TGTGCCAGCAGCTTAGAGTTGGGGCTTGGGTCGCTGTACTTC
NA | TRBJ2-7 | NA | TRBV30 | CAWSVGGNSYEQYF | TGTGCCTGGAGTGTTGGAGGGAACTCCTACGAGCAGTACTTC
TRBD2 | TRBJ2-7 | NA | TRBV4-3 | CASSQYVGLTYEQYF | TGCGCCAGCAGCCAATACGTGGGACTAACCTACGAGCAGTACTTC